The rows below give T cell receptor beta chains drawn from one sample of a study of blood T cells in healthy people across ages. In TCRdb, the 5' RACE reads were re-called with MiXCR into one record per CDR3 protein. The sample comprises 1.5 million to 2 million distinct CDR3 sequences, about 39% of which are singletons, and more than 20% rests with the top ten. Sequenced input: blood. The receptors shown here come from a human donor in good health. Both conserved end residues are part of each CDR3. D genes are given only for firm matches. Expanded clones get a size class; other rows say once, few or many, or leave the size out.

abundance: -; j_gene: TRBJ1-2; d_gene: -; v_gene: TRBV28; CDR3aa: CASSGHRVNYGYTF; CDR3nt: TGTGCCAGCAGTGGCCACAGGGTGAACTATGGCTACACCTTC
abundance: few; j_gene: TRBJ1-5; d_gene: -; v_gene: TRBV5-5; CDR3aa: CASSYRHSQPQHF; CDR3nt: TGTGCCAGCAGCTACCGACACAGTCAGCCCCAGCATTTT
abundance: -; j_gene: TRBJ2-3; d_gene: TRBD2; v_gene: TRBV12-3/TRBV12-4; CDR3aa: CASSQLAGGTISTDTQYF; CDR3nt: TGTGCCAGCAGTCAACTAGCGGGGGGTACCATATCCACAGATACGCAGTATTTT
abundance: -; j_gene: TRBJ2-7; d_gene: -; v_gene: TRBV19; CDR3aa: CASSVTAAEQYF; CDR3nt: TGTGCCAGTAGTGTCACCGCGGCCGAGCAGTACTTC
abundance: -; j_gene: TRBJ2-1; d_gene: TRBD2; v_gene: TRBV10-3; CDR3aa: CAMTSGEDNEQFF; CDR3nt: TGTGCCATGACTAGCGGGGAAGATAATGAGCAGTTCTTC
abundance: few; j_gene: TRBJ2-4; d_gene: TRBD2; v_gene: TRBV20-1; CDR3aa: CSAVPGLVANIQYF; CDR3nt: TGCAGTGCGGTCCCGGGACTAGTCGCAAACATTCAGTACTTC
abundance: many; j_gene: TRBJ2-5; d_gene: -; v_gene: TRBV11-2; CDR3aa: CASSLNGETQYF; CDR3nt: TGTGCCAGCAGCTTAAACGGGGAGACCCAGTACTTC
abundance: many; j_gene: TRBJ2-1; d_gene: -; v_gene: TRBV7-2; CDR3aa: CASSSRGAYNEQFF; CDR3nt: TGTGCCAGCAGCTCACGAGGGGCCTACAATGAGCAGTTCTTC
abundance: -; j_gene: TRBJ1-1; d_gene: -; v_gene: TRBV12-3/TRBV12-4; CDR3aa: CASSLAPWRRDTEAFF; CDR3nt: TGTGCCAGCAGTTTAGCGCCGTGGAGACGGGACACTGAAGCTTTCTTT
abundance: -; j_gene: TRBJ2-7; d_gene: -; v_gene: TRBV6-2/TRBV6-3; CDR3aa: CASSIGGNCEQYF; CDR3nt: TGTGCCAGCAGTATTGGGGGGAACTGCGAGCAGTACTTC
abundance: -; j_gene: TRBJ2-5; d_gene: TRBD2; v_gene: TRBV20-1; CDR3aa: CSARDPAGRQETQYF; CDR3nt: TGCAGTGCTAGAGATCCAGCGGGGCGACAAGAGACCCAGTACTTC
abundance: -; j_gene: TRBJ1-2; d_gene: -; v_gene: TRBV6-5; CDR3aa: CASSYSLEEPNYGYTF; CDR3nt: TGTGCCAGCAGTTACTCTCTTGAAGAGCCTAACTATGGCTACACCTTC
abundance: -; j_gene: TRBJ2-3; d_gene: -; v_gene: TRBV6-5; CDR3aa: CASNDRWSDTQYF; CDR3nt: TGTGCCAGCAACGACAGGTGGTCAGATACGCAGTATTTT
abundance: few; j_gene: TRBJ1-2; d_gene: TRBD1; v_gene: TRBV12-3/TRBV12-4; CDR3aa: CASSPRQGGPAIYGYTF; CDR3nt: TGTGCCAGCAGCCCTAGACAGGGGGGTCCGGCTATCTATGGCTACACCTTC
abundance: -; j_gene: TRBJ1-2; d_gene: -; v_gene: TRBV10-3; CDR3aa: CAINRPGASDGYTF; CDR3nt: TGTGCCATCAACAGGCCAGGGGCTAGCGATGGCTACACCTTC
abundance: -; j_gene: TRBJ2-2; d_gene: -; v_gene: TRBV19; CDR3aa: CASSEGGHSTGELFF; CDR3nt: TGTGCCAGTAGTGAGGGGGGACACTCCACCGGGGAGCTGTTTTTT